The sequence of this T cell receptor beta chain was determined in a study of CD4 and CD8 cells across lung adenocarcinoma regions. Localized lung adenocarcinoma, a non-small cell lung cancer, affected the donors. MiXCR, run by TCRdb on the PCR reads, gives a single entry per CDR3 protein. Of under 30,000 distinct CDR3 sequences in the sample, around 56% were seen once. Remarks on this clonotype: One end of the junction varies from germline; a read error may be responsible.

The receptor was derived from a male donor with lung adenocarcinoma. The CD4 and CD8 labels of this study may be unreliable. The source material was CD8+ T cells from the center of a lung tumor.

CDR3 protein: CASRGLGATNMQYF. CDR3 nucleotides: TGTGCCAGCAGGGGGCTAGGAGCCACAAATATGCAGTACTTT. This chain uses TRBV27 with TRBJ2-3; maybe TRBD1 (5 bases). This CDR3 contains 14 residues. The V gene's germline CDR1 is MNHEY and CDR2 SMNVEV (reference sequence).